Below, 27 T cell receptor beta chains from the same sample are listed, as sequenced in a study of tumor-infiltrating lymphocytes in localized non-small cell lung cancer. Assay: immunoSEQ multiplex PCR; the TCRdb copy retains only in-frame clones and omits some. Of under 10,000 clones in the sample, about 78% were seen once. Source material: lung tumor tissue. The receptor set was obtained from a human donor with non-small cell lung cancer.

The gene calls are TRBV18 and TRBJ1-2; 10 nucleotides line up with TRBD1. CDR3 length: 14 residues. Losses at the gene ends were 3 bases for V and 8 bases for J; bases not matched to a gene: 6. Germline lookup yields CDR1 KGHSH and CDR2 LQKENI. CDR3 amino acids: CASSPAGTGEGYTF. The CDR3 nucleotides read TGTGCCAGCTCACCGGCCGGGACAGGGGAAGGCTACACCTTC.

This clone appeared a few times. The chain links TRBV5-1 to TRBJ2-2, with D uncertain. Per germline, CDR1 SGHRS and CDR2 YFSETQ. CDR3 length: 11 amino acids. V was pared by 7 bases and J by 3 bases, with 4 bases between. The CDR3 DNA reads TGCGCCAGCTCCGACACCGGGGAGCTGTTTTTT. It yields the protein CASSDTGELFF.

This rearrangement joins TRBV6-1 to TRBJ1-1; 7 positions agree with TRBD1. The germline gives CDR1 MNHNS, CDR2 SASEGT. The CDR3 is 14 residues long. This CDR3 reads CGWGTVLPGTEAFF. CDR3 bases: TGTGGATGGGGGACAGTACTTCCGGGGACTGAAGCTTTCTTT.

The chain couples TRBV2 to TRBJ2-7; D gene uncertain. V was pared by 6 bases and J by 4 bases, with 7 bases between. This CDR3 region has 11 residues. The germline V gene has CDR1 SNHLY and CDR2 FYNNEI. The CDR3 nucleotides read TGTGCCAGCAGCAGCTTGTACGAGCAGTACTTC. This gives the protein CASSSLYEQYF.

The chain links TRBV12-5 to TRBJ2-2; either TRBD1 or TRBD2 may supply D (5 bases each). Looked up from germline, CDR1 is LGHNT and CDR2 is FRNRAP. This CDR3 is 15 amino acids long. V lost 1 base, J lost 5 bases, and 11 bases lay in between. The CDR3 protein is CASGLGGILTGELFF. CDR3 in DNA: TGTGCTAGTGGTTTGGGGGGGATTTTAACCGGGGAGCTGTTTTTT. Variable domain in full (rest from reference TRBV12-5 and TRBJ2-2): DARVTQTPRHKVTEMGQEVTMRCQPILGHNTVFWYRQTMMQGLELLAYFRNRAPLDDSGMPKDRFSAEMPDATLATLKIQPSEPRDSAVYFCASGLGGILTGELFFGEGSRLTVL.

The chain combines TRBV6-4 with TRBJ2-2, with D hard to call. CDR3 length: 13 residues. Trimming shortened V by 0 bases and J by 15 bases, and 14 bases separated the two germline ends. Germline assignment: CDR1 MRHNA and CDR2 SNTAGT. CDR3 residues: CASSDSARTILFF. The CDR3 DNA reads as TGTGCCAGCAGTGACTCGGCGCGGACCATCTTGTTTTTT.

The V call is TRBV7-6, the J call TRBJ1-1; TRBD1 matches at 9 bases. V was clipped by 5 bases and J by 5 bases; unmatched bases: 6. The CDR3 has 14 residues. Germline assignment: CDR1 SGHVS and CDR2 FNYEAQ. The CDR3 DNA is TGTGCCAGCAGCACGGGACAGGGCTGGACTGAAGCTTTCTTT. This codes for CASSTGQGWTEAFF.

This chain connects TRBV27 to TRBJ1-5; 8 positions match TRBD1. Trimming at V came to 5 bases and at J to 1 base, leaving 4 bases not matched to a gene. The CDR3 sequence is 15 residues long. Germline-derived CDR1 and CDR2 are MNHEY and SMNVEV (reference sequence). The CDR3 protein is CASSHRTGSNQPQHF. In DNA, the CDR3 is TGTGCCAGCAGTCACAGGACAGGGAGCAATCAGCCCCAGCATTTT.

The V call is TRBV27, the J call TRBJ1-1; D is perhaps TRBD1 (6 bases). The germline gives CDR1 MNHEY, CDR2 SMNVEV (reference sequence). V dropped 1 base and J dropped 0 bases, with 9 bases sitting between them. The CDR3 has 15 residues. CDR3 DNA: TGTGCCAGCAGTTTATACCAGGGGATGAACACTGAAGCTTTCTTT. Translated, it gives CASSLYQGMNTEAFF.

The CDR3 DNA is TGTGCCAGCTCTGTCGACAGGGGGCTTTATAGCACTGAAGCTTTCTTT. Translated: CASSVDRGLYSTEAFF. The rearrangement uses TRBV18 and TRBJ1-1, with 10 bases matching TRBD1. From germline, CDR1 is KGHSH and CDR2 LQKENI. V was clipped by 6 bases and J by 4 bases; unmatched bases: 11. There are 16 residues in the CDR3. The complete variable domain, with remaining parts taken from reference TRBV18 and TRBJ1-1, reads NAGVMQNPRHLVRRRGQEARLRCSPMKGHSHVYWYRQLPEEGLKFMVYLQKENIIDESGMPKERFSAEFPKEGPSILRIQQVVRGDSAAYFCASSVDRGLYSTEAFFGQGTRLTVV.

The chain links TRBV6-1 to TRBJ1-4; tentative D call: TRBD1 (5 bases). Germline loops: CDR1 MNHNS, CDR2 SASEGT. V lost 6 bases and J lost 7, with 12 bases in between. The CDR3 extends over 13 amino acids. CDR3 sequence reads: CASRVIGGEKLFF. For the CDR3, the DNA is TGTGCCAGCAGGGTCATCGGGGGTGAAAAACTGTTTTTT.

The chain uses TRBV29-1 and TRBJ1-3, with D maybe TRBD1 (5 bases). In germline, CDR1 is SQVTM, CDR2 ANQGSEA. CDR3 length: 12 residues. The V end lost 5 bases, the J end lost 5 bases, and 10 bases lay between the germline ends. CDR3 nucleotides: TGCAGCGTTTGGGGGATCAGAAACACCATATATTTT. It encodes CSVWGIRNTIYF.

The chain couples TRBV6-6 to TRBJ2-1, with 11 bases fitting TRBD2. The CDR3 consists of 16 residues. Germline values: CDR1 MNHNY, CDR2 SVGAGI (reference sequence). The V and J ends lost 6 bases and 2 bases, in that order; junction bases with no gene match: 6. The CDR3 here is CASRPGTSGPYNEQFF. Here the CDR3 DNA reads TGTGCCAGCAGACCCGGGACTAGCGGACCCTACAATGAGCAGTTCTTC.

The chain employs TRBV11-3 and TRBJ1-4; D remains ambiguous. The germline CDR1 and CDR2 sequences are SGHNT and YENEEA. This CDR3 spans 13 amino acids. The ends were cut back, 4 bases at V and 0 bases at J, with 3 bases in the middle. CDR3 bases: TGTGCCAGCAGCTCTTCAACTAATGAAAAACTGTTTTTT. Translated: CASSSSTNEKLFF.

By proportion, this clone is medium-sized (0.01 to 0.1%). The rearrangement joins TRBV2 to TRBJ2-7, with a possible D match to TRBD2 (5 bases). Germline values: CDR1 SNHLY, CDR2 FYNNEI. CDR3 length: 12 residues. Trimming took off 7 bases at V and 5 bases at J, with 12 bases between the two ends. CDR3 DNA: TGTGCCAGCAACGGGATAAGCGACGAGCAGTACTTC. This sequence encodes CASNGISDEQYF.

This chain joins TRBV29-1 and TRBJ2-7, with TRBD1 matching 10 bases. The V and J ends lost 7 bases and 5 bases, in that order; junction bases with no gene match: 8. The CDR3 runs 13 residues. The germline V gene has CDR1 SQVTM and CDR2 ANQGSEA. The CDR3 region is CSADPGQGNEQYF. The CDR3 DNA reads as TGCAGCGCCGATCCGGGACAGGGGAACGAGCAGTACTTC.

The V call is TRBV7-3, the J call TRBJ2-1, with a possible D match to TRBD2 (6 bases). V gave up 5 bases and J gave up 0 bases, with 11 bases separating them. CDR3 length: 15 residues. Germline CDR1 SGHTA, CDR2 FQGTGA. The CDR3 region has the DNA TGTGCCAGCAGCCGGGACTCGAGCTCCTACAATGAGCAGTTCTTC. It codes for CASSRDSSSYNEQFF.

The chain has TRBV5-6 and TRBJ1-2, with TRBD1 matching 11 bases. The CDR3 contains 14 residues. The V gene end was trimmed by 4 bases and the J gene end by 6 bases; junction bases not matched to a gene: 5. Germline CDR1 is SGHDT and CDR2 is YYEEEE. DNA of the CDR3: TGTGCCAGCAGCACGCCGGGACAGGGGGATGGCTACACCTTC. Translated, it gives CASSTPGQGDGYTF.

This clone has only one observation. This chain uses TRBV11-3 with TRBJ2-6, with 7 bases that match TRBD1. The V gene's germline CDR1 is SGHNT and CDR2 YENEEA. The CDR3 is 15 amino acids. The V segment lost 7 bases and the J segment 4 bases; nucleotides outside the gene matches: 7. The CDR3 region has the DNA TGTGCCAGCACGGAAGGGGGCGCCGGGGCCAACGTCCTGACTTTC. Translating it yields CASTEGGAGANVLTF.

The V and J genes are TRBV7-2 and TRBJ2-7, with 10 positions matching TRBD2. This CDR3 has 17 residues. Germline CDR1 SGHTA, CDR2 FQGNSA. The ends lost 5 bases at V and 2 bases at J; junction bases unmatched: 12. The CDR3 sequence is CASSPSNLAGVTYEQYF. CDR3 nucleotide sequence: TGTGCCAGCAGCCCCTCGAACCTAGCGGGAGTAACCTACGAGCAGTACTTC.

This clone was observed a few times. This rearrangement joins TRBV7-2 to TRBJ1-4, with D perhaps TRBD1 (6 bases). Germline CDR1 reads SGHTA; CDR2 reads FQGNSA. V was shortened by 5 bases and J by 7 bases, with 17 bases between the two germline ends. This CDR3 is 15 amino acids long. The CDR3 protein is CASSGTTGKLEKLFF. The CDR3 nucleotides read TGTGCCAGCAGCGGGACTACAGGGAAGCTTGAAAAACTGTTTTTT.

Relative to its sample, this clone is medium-sized. The chain joins TRBV5-6 to TRBJ1-1; D gene uncertain. Germline V gene sequence: CDR1 SGHDT, CDR2 YYEEEE. The CDR3 totals 14 residues. The V end lost 3 bases, the J end lost 3 bases, and 12 bases lay between the germline ends. CDR3 DNA: TGTGCCAGCAGCTCCCTGAGGAGTTACACTGAAGCTTTCTTT. Translating gives CASSSLRSYTEAFF.

The rearrangement joins TRBV14 to TRBJ2-7; D is tentatively TRBD1 or TRBD2 (5 bases each). Between the trimmed V and J ends, which lost 5 bases and 9 bases, there was a span of 14 bases. This CDR3 comprises 12 residues. Germline CDR1 reads SGHDN; CDR2 reads FVKESK. The CDR3: CASSVEGLGQYF. CDR3 in DNA: TGTGCCAGCAGCGTAGAGGGGCTGGGGCAGTACTTC.

This chain connects TRBV30 to TRBJ2-7; weak D call: TRBD2 (6 bases). The CDR3 is 15 amino acids. Germline V gene data show CDR1 as GTSNPN and CDR2 as SVGIG (reference sequence). The ends were cut back, 0 bases at V and 0 bases at J, with 12 bases in the middle. The chain's CDR3 is CAWSVTGDFSYEQYF. The CDR3 bases are TGTGCCTGGAGTGTAACCGGGGACTTCTCCTACGAGCAGTACTTC.

CDR3 protein: CASSAQGANEQYF. DNA for the CDR3: TGTGCCAGCAGCGCACAGGGGGCTAACGAGCAGTACTTC. The V and J genes are TRBV7-6 and TRBJ2-7; TRBD1 matches at 9 bases. This CDR3 region has 13 residues. Germline V gene data show CDR1 as SGHVS and CDR2 as FNYEAQ. Trimming removed 5 bases from V and 5 bases from J; junction bases left unmatched: 4.

The CDR3 reads CASRGQILANTGELFF. The DNA of the CDR3 is TGCGCCAGCAGAGGACAGATCCTCGCGAACACCGGGGAGCTGTTTTTT. The J gene is TRBJ2-2, the V gene TRBV5-1, with D possibly matching TRBD1 (6 bases). The CDR3 is 16 residues long. V was pared by 5 bases and J by 0 bases, with 14 bases between. CDR1 is SGHRS, CDR2 YFSETQ, per germline.

There are a few counts of this clone. The CDR3 nucleotides read TGCGCCAGCAGCCAAGATAGGACAGGCCAAGAAGCTTTCTTT. It encodes CASSQDRTGQEAFF. V and J are TRBV4-3 and TRBJ1-1; 7 bases align to TRBD1. CDR1 is LGHNA, CDR2 YSLEER, per germline. The CDR3 runs 14 residues. V lost 0 bases and J lost 8; bases outside the gene matches: 6.